One and the same sample provided the 28 T cell receptor beta chains below, sequenced in a study of graft-versus-host responses after intestinal transplantation. Sequencing used immunoSEQ multiplex PCR; TCRdb keeps in-frame clones, though not all of them. The repertoire holds 85,000 to 100,000 clones, with roughly 82% as singletons. The specimen comprised PBMCs, sampled 255 days after intestinal transplant. These receptors all come from a human patient who received an intestinal transplant, so some T cells may come from the graft donor.

The gene calls are TRBV29-1 and TRBJ2-5; D might be TRBD1 (5 bases). This CDR3 contains 13 residues. CDR1 is SQVTM and CDR2 is ANQGSEA in the germline V gene. V was clipped by 7 bases and J by 5 bases, with 17 bases between them. This chain's CDR3 is CSAPPGPGETQYF. CDR3 nucleotide sequence: TGCAGCGCACCGCCGGGTCCAGGGGAGACCCAGTACTTC.

This chain connects TRBV27 to TRBJ1-4; 7 nucleotides align to TRBD1. With 2 bases clipped from V and 4 bases from J, the junction kept 4 bases outside the gene matches. The CDR3 length is 15 residues. The germline CDR1 and CDR2 sequences are MNHEY and SMNVEV (reference sequence). CDR3 sequence (DNA): TGTGCCAGCAGTTTAATCGGGACAGTTAATGAAAAACTGTTTTTT. Protein product: CASSLIGTVNEKLFF.

The V and J genes are TRBV4-1 and TRBJ1-5; the match to TRBD1 covers 8 bases. Trimming removed 0 bases from V and 6 bases from J; junction bases left unmatched: 10. CDR3 length: 17 residues. Germline CDR1 is MGHRA and CDR2 is YSYEKL. CDR3 sequence (DNA): TGCGCCAGCAGCCAAGAACCCCGGACAGGGTGCGTTCAGCCCCAGCATTTT. Amino acid sequence: CASSQEPRTGCVQPQHF.

The chain links TRBV13 to TRBJ2-1; D gene ambiguous. This CDR3 has 13 residues. The V gene's germline CDR1 is PRHDT and CDR2 FYEKMQ (reference sequence). V was trimmed by 3 bases and J by 7 bases, leaving 10 bases between them. The CDR3 DNA reads as TGTGCCAGCAGCTTTCCCCTAGGTAATGAGCAGTTCTTC. It codes for CASSFPLGNEQFF.

J is TRBJ1-5 and V is TRBV5-6, with D possibly TRBD1 on 5 matching bases. Trimming removed 8 bases at V and 0 bases at J, with 18 bases between. The CDR3 sequence is 16 residues long. CDR1 is SGHDT and CDR2 is YYEEEE in the germline V gene. Written as DNA, the CDR3 is TGTGCCAGGGACACCCAGATTTCTTATAGCAATCAGCCCCAGCATTTT. It translates to CARDTQISYSNQPQHF.

V and J are TRBV19 and TRBJ2-1, with D uncertain. The germline V gene encodes CDR1 LNHDA and CDR2 SQIVND (reference sequence). Trimming took off 7 bases at V and 7 bases at J, with 11 bases between the two ends. This CDR3 is built from 12 residues. The CDR3 loop reads CASTNFINEQFF. The CDR3 DNA is TGTGCCAGTACCAACTTCATAAATGAGCAGTTCTTC.

This rearrangement joins TRBV18 to TRBJ1-6, with no clear D. Germline values: CDR1 KGHSH, CDR2 LQKENI. Trimming removed 4 bases at V and 9 bases at J, with 10 bases between. The CDR3 consists of 13 residues. CDR3 sequence reads: CASSLERGSPLHF. CDR3 DNA: TGTGCCAGCTCACTCGAACGTGGTTCACCCCTCCACTTT. The complete variable domain, with remaining parts taken from reference TRBV18 and TRBJ1-6, reads NAGVMQNPRHLVRRRGQEARLRCSPMKGHSHVYWYRQLPEEGLKFMVYLQKENIIDESGMPKERFSAEFPKEGPSILRIQQVVRGDSAAYFCASSLERGSPLHFGNGTRLTVT.

The chain employs TRBV28 and TRBJ1-1, with D maybe TRBD1 (6 bases). V lost 7 bases, J lost 0 bases, and 12 bases lay in between. Germline loops: CDR1 MDHEN, CDR2 SYDVKM. The CDR3 has 14 residues. The CDR3 loop reads CASKGGLMNTEAFF. In DNA form, the CDR3 reads TGTGCCAGCAAAGGGGGTTTGATGAACACTGAAGCTTTCTTT.

The chain links TRBV7-2 to TRBJ1-3; no clear D. The V gene lost 1 base and the J gene lost 0 bases, with 7 bases spanning the gap. The germline CDR1 and CDR2 sequences are SGHTA and FQGNSA. The CDR3 sequence is 15 residues long. The CDR3 nucleotides are TGTGCCAGCAGCTTAGGAATCCACTCTGGAAACACCATATATTTT. This sequence encodes CASSLGIHSGNTIYF.

Concerning this clone itself: The same CDR3 also results from other DNA sequences found in this sample. The chain employs TRBV9 and TRBJ2-2; no reliable D call. Deletions cut 0 bases from V and 5 bases from J, with 2 bases between. The CDR3 length is 12 residues. From germline, CDR1 is SGDLS and CDR2 YYNGEE. The CDR3 sequence is CASSVGTGELFF. The CDR3 DNA reads as TGTGCCAGCAGCGTAGGAACCGGGGAGCTGTTTTTT.

This chain uses TRBV25-1 with TRBJ2-5; D unclear. V was trimmed by 6 bases and J by 2 bases, leaving 10 bases between them. Germline CDR1 is MGHDK and CDR2 is SYGVNS. The length of the CDR3 is 13 residues. CDR3 sequence: CASRGTPQETQYF. The DNA of the CDR3 is TGTGCCAGCAGAGGCACCCCGCAAGAGACCCAGTACTTC. Together with reference TRBV25-1 and TRBJ2-5, the CDR3 gives the full variable domain: EADIYQTPRYLVIGTGKKITLECSQTMGHDKMYWYQQDPGMELHLIHYSYGVNSTEKGDLSSESTVSRIRTEHFPLTLESARPSHTSQYLCASRGTPQETQYFGPGTRLLVL.

This clone has only a few counts. This specimen includes other DNA sequences encoding the same CDR3. This chain uses TRBV27 with TRBJ2-6; D is uncertain. The CDR3 is 14 residues long. Germline lookup yields CDR1 MNHEY and CDR2 SMNVEV (reference sequence). The V and J ends lost 3 bases and 2 bases respectively, with 5 bases between them. CDR3 sequence reads: CASSLVAGANVLTF. The CDR3 DNA follows: TGTGCCAGCAGTTTGGTGGCTGGGGCCAACGTCCTGACTTTC. Drawing the rest from reference TRBV27 and TRBJ2-6, the complete variable domain is EAQVTQNPRYLITVTGKKLTVTCSQNMNHEYMSWYRQDPGLGLRQIYYSMNVEVTDKGDVPEGYKVSRKEKRNFPLILESPSPNQTSLYFCASSLVAGANVLTFGAGSRLTVL.

This clone was seen only once. The CDR3 sequence is CASSTLGATGYSYGYTF. The CDR3 DNA sequence: TGTGCCAGCAGCACCCTCGGGGCTACGGGGTACTCCTATGGCTACACCTTC. The chain has TRBV7-9 and TRBJ1-2, with a weak D call TRBD1 (5 bases). This CDR3 has 17 amino acids. V lost 5 bases, J lost 4 bases, and 23 bases lay in between. The germline gives CDR1 SEHNR, CDR2 FQNEAQ (reference sequence).

V gene TRBV28 combines with J gene TRBJ2-2; D is unresolved. The CDR3 length is 12 residues. Germline assignment: CDR1 MDHEN and CDR2 SYDVKM. The germline V and J ends were trimmed by 2 bases and 6 bases, with 4 bases remaining between them. The CDR3 coding sequence is TGTGCCAGCAGTTTAAGACCCGGGGAGCTGTTTTTT. This translates into CASSLRPGELFF. Looking up the rest from reference TRBV28 and TRBJ2-2 gives the full variable domain: DVKVTQSSRYLVKRTGEKVFLECVQDMDHENMFWYRQDPGLGLRLIYFSYDVKMKEKGDIPEGYSVSREKKERFSLILESASTNQTSMYLCASSLRPGELFFGEGSRLTVL.

The chain links TRBV7-2 to TRBJ2-3; no definite D call. The CDR3 is made up of 13 amino acids. The V gene's germline CDR1 is SGHTA and CDR2 FQGNSA. Trimming removed 7 bases from V and 1 base from J, with 9 bases in between. This CDR3 is CASTMQGTDTQYF. The CDR3, as DNA: TGTGCCAGCACGATGCAGGGCACAGATACGCAGTATTTT.

CDR3 nucleotides: TGTGCCAGCGGGGGGGCCAATGAGCAGTTCTTC. It codes for CASGGANEQFF. This sequence joins TRBV5-6 and TRBJ2-1; D is possibly TRBD2 (7 bases). The CDR3 runs to 11 residues. Trimming stripped 7 bases from V and 6 bases from J, with 8 bases between. CDR1 is SGHDT and CDR2 is YYEEEE in the germline V gene.

The chain combines TRBV30 with TRBJ1-2, with TRBD1 as a possible D gene (6 bases). This CDR3 is built from 14 residues. V was pared by 2 bases and J by 3 bases, with 13 bases between. Germline V gene data show CDR1 as GTSNPN and CDR2 as SVGIG (reference sequence). The CDR3 is CAWSTAGGYYGYTF. CDR3 DNA sequence: TGTGCCTGGAGTACCGCGGGGGGCTACTATGGCTACACCTTC.

The DNA for the CDR3 is TGTGCCAGTAGTGAGTACCTAGCGGGAGCCGGCGGGGAGCTGTTTTTT. Its translation is CASSEYLAGAGGELFF. The chain uses TRBV19 and TRBJ2-2; 10 positions match TRBD2. Trimming took 5 bases from V and 7 from J; bases not matched to a gene: 10. Germline assignment: CDR1 LNHDA and CDR2 SQIVND (reference sequence). The CDR3 has 16 amino acids.

The V call is TRBV2, the J call TRBJ2-5; 9 positions agree with TRBD2. CDR3 length: 15 amino acids. The trim removed 7 bases at V and 2 bases at J, leaving 8 bases unmatched. Germline V gene sequence: CDR1 SNHLY, CDR2 FYNNEI. The DNA for the CDR3 is TGTGCCAGCATTTTAGGACTAGCGTATCAAGAGACCCAGTACTTC. It codes for CASILGLAYQETQYF. Variable domain in full (rest from reference TRBV2 and TRBJ2-5): EPEVTQTPSHQVTQMGQEVILRCVPISNHLYFYWYRQILGQKVEFLVSFYNNEISEKSEIFDDQFSVERPDGSNFTLKIRSTKLEDSAMYFCASILGLAYQETQYFGPGTRLLVL.

Concerning this clone itself: Mismatch with germline at one junction end may stem from a read error. The V and J genes are TRBV7-7 and TRBJ2-2; 7 bases are shared with TRBD1. CDR1 SSHAT and CDR2 FNYEAQ come from the germline V gene (reference sequence). The CDR3 runs to 15 residues. CDR3 sequence reads: CASSHEGADTGELFF. CDR3 DNA sequence: TGTGCTAGCAGCCACGAGGGGGCGGACACCGGGGAGCTGTTTTTT.

This sequence joins TRBV2 and TRBJ1-5, with D tentatively TRBD1 (5 bases). V was cut by 11 bases and J by 1 base, with 15 bases left in between. The germline gives CDR1 SNHLY, CDR2 FYNNEI. The CDR3 runs 14 residues. For the CDR3, the DNA is TGTGCCCGCCGTGAATGGGGGAGCAATCAGCCCCAGCATTTT. It codes for CARREWGSNQPQHF. The full variable domain, rest sourced from reference TRBV2 and TRBJ1-5, is EPEVTQTPSHQVTQMGQEVILRCVPISNHLYFYWYRQILGQKVEFLVSFYNNEISEKSEIFDDQFSVERPDGSNFTLKIRSTKLEDSAMYFCARREWGSNQPQHFGDGTRLSIL.

Judged by abundance, this clone is medium-sized. J is TRBJ2-7 and V is TRBV7-9; 8 nucleotides line up with TRBD1. J gave up 3 bases and V 3 bases, and 4 bases lay outside the gene matches. CDR3 length equals 14 residues. Per germline, CDR1 SEHNR and CDR2 FQNEAQ (reference sequence). The chain's CDR3 is CASSLTGANYEQYF. For the CDR3, the DNA is TGTGCCAGCAGCTTGACAGGGGCCAACTACGAGCAGTACTTC.

CDR3 protein: CASSPLWTGGDGTEAFF. CDR3 nucleotide sequence: TGTGCCAGCTCACCACTCTGGACTGGGGGGGATGGCACTGAAGCTTTCTTT. The chain is built from TRBV18 and TRBJ1-1, with D possibly matching TRBD1 (5 bases). The CDR3 loop spans 17 amino acids. V was clipped by 1 base and J by 4 bases, with 19 bases between them. The germline V gene has CDR1 KGHSH and CDR2 LQKENI.

The chain has TRBV7-9 and TRBJ1-4, with D uncertain. There are 15 residues in the CDR3. Germline-derived CDR1 and CDR2 are SEHNR and FQNEAQ (reference sequence). V lost 3 bases and J lost 2, with 10 bases in between. The DNA for the CDR3 is TGTGCCAGCAGCTTCGGTCCGGCCACTAATGAAAAACTGTTTTTT. As protein: CASSFGPATNEKLFF.

The rearrangement uses TRBV7-9 and TRBJ1-2, with D perhaps matching TRBD1 (5 bases). The length of the CDR3 is 14 residues. The V end lost 1 base, the J end lost 4 bases, and 10 bases lay between the germline ends. Germline-derived CDR1 and CDR2 are SEHNR and FQNEAQ (reference sequence). This CDR3 reads CASSLVGELYGYTF. The CDR3 coding sequence is TGTGCCAGCAGCTTAGTAGGGGAGCTCTATGGCTACACCTTC.

This clone was detected once. The rearrangement uses TRBV29-1 and TRBJ2-1; D gene unclear. Looked up from germline, CDR1 is SQVTM and CDR2 is ANQGSEA. V lost 5 bases and J 4 bases, leaving 18 bases between the germline ends. The CDR3 runs to 15 residues. This CDR3 is CSVPLGRNPYNEQFF. CDR3 DNA: TGCAGCGTTCCCCTCGGCAGGAATCCATACAATGAGCAGTTCTTC.

The chain links TRBV23-1 to TRBJ2-7; a weak D match, TRBD2 (5 bases). TRBV23-1 is an ORF; its function is uncertain. Trimming left V 3 bases short and J 6 bases short, with 12 bases between. The CDR3 has 13 residues. The CDR3 region has the DNA TGCGCCAGCAGTCATGGGTGGGCGGGCGAGCAGTACGTC. Translated, it gives CASSHGWAGEQYV.

The chain recombines TRBV7-8 with TRBJ2-4; 7 bases fit TRBD2. This CDR3 has 14 residues. Trimming removed 6 bases from V and 4 bases from J; junction bases left unmatched: 6. In germline, CDR1 is SGHVS, CDR2 FQNEAQ. CDR3 residues: CASSNSRGKNIQYF. The CDR3 nucleotides are TGTGCCAGCAGTAATTCGCGGGGGAAAAACATTCAGTACTTC.